This entry is about one TCR beta chain. The germline CDR1 and CDR2 sequences are SGDLS and YYNGEE. The CDR3 covers 16 residues. Trimming stripped 0 bases from V and 1 base from J, with 13 bases between. The sample originates from a study of T-cell memory formation after mild COVID-19. Study information: Clustering of TCRs was largely donor specific.

From the 5' RACE reads, TCRdb called clonotypes with MiXCR, one entry per CDR3 protein. The sample records about 150,000 distinct CDR3 sequences, 31% being singletons. This receptor was taken from an adult woman who had mild COVID-19 (a few samples of this study predate the infection). Cell type and time point are not known. The sequenced sample was PBMCs or a T cell subset sorted from them (not recorded which). The V gene is TRBV9, the J gene TRBJ1-2, with a weak D call TRBD1 (6 bases). CDR3 amino acids: CASSVGHRDGNYGYTF. DNA of the CDR3: TGTGCCAGCAGCGTAGGGCACAGGGACGGTAACTATGGCTACACCTTC. Combining the CDR3 with reference TRBV9 and TRBJ1-2 gives the whole variable domain DSGVTQTPKHLITATGQRVTLRCSPRSGDLSVYWYQQSLDQGLQFLIQYYNGEERAKGNILERFSAQQFPDLHSELNLSSLELGDSALYFCASSVGHRDGNYGYTFGSGTRLTVV.